This T cell receptor (beta chain) appears in the sequencing data of a study of shared clonotypes between healthy human individuals. General study findings and limits: It was observed that approximately 5% of naive CD4 clonotypes were shared across a handful of donors. The diversity represented, both genetic and in exposure history, was limited by few donors. Against clonotypes common to all four donors, non-shared ones had lower generation probabilities.

Method: immunoSEQ multiplex PCR; TCRdb's copy keeps in-frame clones and lacks some. The table lists over 800,000 clones, approximately 92% of them singletons. Naive CD8 cells lacked CD45RO, underwent positive selection for CCR7 and left out terminally differentiated effector memory CD45RA+ cells. Trimming took off 4 bases at V and 4 bases at J, with 10 bases between the two ends. The CDR3 consists of 13 residues. Germline CDR1 SEHNR, CDR2 FQNEAQ (reference sequence). About this clone: The antigen is undetermined.

This chain connects TRBV7-9 to TRBJ2-5, with no clear D. Sequencing used naive CD8+ T cells sorted from blood. This receptor was obtained from a young man in good health. The CDR3 DNA follows: TGTGCCAGCAGCTCGAACGAATTAGAGACCCAGTACTTC. This translates into CASSSNELETQYF.